This entry lists 16 T cell receptor beta chains sequenced from one sample in a study of CD8 T cells in Susac syndrome. Random hexamers were used to reverse transcribe the RNA input (about 0.45 to 1 ug). MiXCR, applied by TCRdb to the immunoSEQ multiplex PCR reads, yields one record per CDR3 protein. The sample holds more than 55,000 distinct CDR3 sequences, over 95% seen once. Material for sequencing was CD4+ T cells from PBMCs. These receptors came from a human donor with multiple sclerosis.

Only a few counts were recorded for this clonotype. This rearrangement joins TRBV7-9 to TRBJ1-1; D possibly corresponds to TRBD1 (6 bases). Trimming left V 3 bases short and J 5 bases short, with 10 bases between. CDR3 length equals 13 residues. Germline V gene sequence: CDR1 SEHNR, CDR2 FQNEAQ (reference sequence). CDR3 loop: CASSFTGNTEAFF. For the CDR3, the DNA is TGTGCCAGCAGCTTCACAGGGAATACTGAAGCTTTCTTT.

V gene TRBV11-2 combines with J gene TRBJ2-5; tentatively, D is TRBD1 or TRBD2 (6 bases each). The germline CDR1 and CDR2 sequences are SGHAT and FQNNGV. V lost 1 base to trimming and J lost 1 base, with 13 bases between them. The CDR3 runs to 16 residues. CDR3 amino acids: CASSLVGGATQETQYF. The CDR3 nucleotides read TGTGCCAGCAGCTTAGTGGGGGGCGCTACCCAAGAGACCCAGTACTTC.

CDR3 bases: TGCGCCAGCAGCCAAGATATATACCGGGCGCGGCAGTTCTTC. Residues: CASSQDIYRARQFF. This chain connects TRBV4-1 to TRBJ2-1; D unresolved. This CDR3 contains 14 residues. Germline V gene sequence: CDR1 MGHRA, CDR2 YSYEKL. The ends were cut back, 0 bases at V and 12 bases at J, with 15 bases in the middle.

This chain links TRBV30 with TRBJ2-3; 8 bases are shared with TRBD1. The ends lost 7 bases at V and 1 base at J; junction bases unmatched: 7. Germline lookup yields CDR1 GTSNPN and CDR2 SVGIG (reference sequence). This CDR3 has 14 residues. As DNA, the CDR3 is TGTGCCTCGACCTCGGGACAGGGCACAGATACGCAGTATTTT. Residues: CASTSGQGTDTQYF. Filled out from reference TRBV30 and TRBJ2-3, the complete variable domain reads SQTIHQWPATLVQPVGSPLSLECTVEGTSNPNLYWYRQAAGRGLQLLFYSVGIGQISSEVPQNLSASRPQDRQFILSSKKLLLSDSGFYLCASTSGQGTDTQYFGPGTRLTVL.

The rearrangement uses TRBV5-1 and TRBJ1-6; maybe TRBD1 (6 bases). The V end was cut by 0 bases, the J end by 7 bases, with 11 bases between. The CDR3 length is 15 residues. Germline values: CDR1 SGHRS, CDR2 YFSETQ. The CDR3 sequence: CASSLEGGNNSPLHF. Here the CDR3 DNA reads TGCGCCAGCAGCTTGGAGGGGGGTAACAATTCACCCCTCCACTTT.

The chain combines TRBV24-1 with TRBJ1-2; TRBD1 matches 10 bases. After removal of 4 bases from V and 7 bases from J, the junction contained 5 bases not matched to a gene. There are 14 residues in the CDR3. Germline CDR1 is KGHDR and CDR2 is SFDVKD. CDR3 amino acids: CATSDSDRGFGYTF. In DNA, the CDR3 is TGTGCCACCAGTGACTCGGACAGGGGGTTTGGCTACACCTTC.

V is TRBV24-1 and J is TRBJ2-5; 9 bases fit TRBD1. J gave up 3 bases and V 2 bases, and 6 bases lay outside the gene matches. The CDR3 contains 16 residues. Germline CDR1 reads KGHDR; CDR2 reads SFDVKD. The CDR3 spells CATSDSTGDREETQYF. Written as DNA, the CDR3 is TGTGCCACCAGTGATTCAACCGGGGACAGGGAAGAGACCCAGTACTTC.

The chain carries TRBV24-1 and TRBJ2-5; 8 positions match TRBD2. J was trimmed by 4 bases and V by 4 bases; bases with no gene match: 7. Germline-derived CDR1 and CDR2 are KGHDR and SFDVKD. The CDR3 is 15 residues long. The chain's CDR3 is CATSDPRGGGETQYF. The CDR3 DNA follows: TGTGCCACCAGTGACCCCCGGGGGGGCGGAGAGACCCAGTACTTC.

V usage is TRBV5-1 and J usage is TRBJ2-7; TRBD1 matches 7 bases. The CDR3 covers 14 residues. CDR1 and CDR2 (germline): SGHRS, YFSETQ. J gave up 0 bases and V 9 bases, and 9 bases lay outside the gene matches. The CDR3 bases are TGCGCCATCCTACCCGGGACAGCCTCCTACGAGCAGTACTTC. Residues: CAILPGTASYEQYF.

This clonotype was detected once. The V call is TRBV2, the J call TRBJ2-1; no reliable D call. Germline V gives CDR1 SNHLY, CDR2 FYNNEI. V was pared by 3 bases and J by 6 bases, with 6 bases between. This CDR3 contains 12 residues. CDR3: CASSEVGNEQFF. The DNA of the CDR3 is TGTGCCAGCAGTGAGGTTGGCAATGAGCAGTTCTTC.

The gene calls are TRBV12-3 or TRBV12-4 and TRBJ2-2; no reliable D call. This CDR3 has 11 residues. Deletions cut 5 bases from V and 6 bases from J, with 4 bases between. This chain's CDR3 is CASSPAGELFF. Written as DNA, the CDR3 is TGTGCCAGCAGTCCCGCCGGGGAGCTGTTTTTT.

The gene calls are TRBV20-1 and TRBJ2-3; the match to TRBD2 covers 12 bases. J lost 2 bases, V lost 5 bases, and 8 bases had no gene match. Germline CDR1 and CDR2: DFQATT and SNEGSKA (reference sequence). This CDR3 region has 16 residues. CDR3 in amino acids: CSAGSLAGGLTDTQYF. The CDR3, as DNA: TGCAGTGCTGGATCACTAGCGGGGGGTCTCACAGATACGCAGTATTTT.

The chain combines TRBV4-2 with TRBJ1-5; TRBD1 is a possible D gene (5 bases). The CDR3 has 14 amino acids. The germline V and J ends were trimmed by 0 bases and 6 bases, with 9 bases remaining between them. The germline gives CDR1 LGHNA, CDR2 YNFKEQ. The CDR3 is CASSQDLGLQPQHF. For the CDR3, the DNA is TGTGCCAGCAGCCAAGACCTGGGGCTTCAGCCCCAGCATTTT.

V usage is TRBV28 and J usage is TRBJ2-7, with 9 bases lining up with TRBD2. V shed 2 bases and J 7 bases; nucleotides not matched to a gene: 9. The CDR3 contains 15 residues. The germline gives CDR1 MDHEN, CDR2 SYDVKM. The DNA for the CDR3 is TGTGCCAGCAGTTTACAGACTAGCGGACTGGAGGAGCAGTACTTC. Its translation: CASSLQTSGLEEQYF.

In this sample, this clonotype turned up once. The genes are TRBV7-3 and TRBJ2-3; D possibly corresponds to TRBD2 (5 bases). The V end lost 5 bases, the J end lost 2 bases, and 17 bases lay between the germline ends. CDR3 length: 16 residues. Germline CDR1 reads SGHTA; CDR2 reads FQGTGA. The DNA for the CDR3 is TGTGCCAGCAGCCTCAACGCGGGTATGAACACAGATACGCAGTATTTT. Protein sequence: CASSLNAGMNTDTQYF.

The chain joins TRBV5-4 to TRBJ2-5; a possible D gene is TRBD2 (6 bases). The CDR3 is 14 residues long. V was shortened by 4 bases and J by 1 base, with 11 bases between the two germline ends. Germline V gene lookup returns CDR1 SGHNT and CDR2 YYREEE (reference sequence). The CDR3 reads CASSLPTSQETQYF. The CDR3 DNA is TGTGCCAGCAGCCTCCCGACTAGCCAAGAGACCCAGTACTTC.